The entry below gives a single T cell receptor (beta chain) sequence along with its context. These data originate in a study of blood T cell repertoires in COVID-19. Study-wide background: COVID-19 samples from acute and convalescent phases originated in the United States, Italy and Spain.

Per the original data handling: The authors estimated nucleated cell counts from reference gene primer amplification. Clones were sequenced by immunoSEQ multiplex PCR, and TCRdb holds only the in-frame ones, with some missing. The DNA was the basis for D and trimming; V, J and clone size are from that table. The repertoire holds about 250,000 clones, with around 88% as singletons. This CDR3 is 16 amino acids long. V shed 7 bases, J shed 6 bases, and the junction held 15 bases outside the gene matches. The germline V gene has CDR1 LNHDA and CDR2 SQIVND (reference sequence). This sequence originates from a man at least 80 years old with acute or convalescent COVID-19. The gene calls are TRBV19 and TRBJ1-5, with 7 positions matching TRBD1. The sample consisted of peripheral blood. The chain's CDR3 is CASNRVDRAFGQPQHF. The DNA for the CDR3 is TGTGCCAGTAATAGAGTCGACAGGGCATTCGGTCAGCCCCAGCATTTT.